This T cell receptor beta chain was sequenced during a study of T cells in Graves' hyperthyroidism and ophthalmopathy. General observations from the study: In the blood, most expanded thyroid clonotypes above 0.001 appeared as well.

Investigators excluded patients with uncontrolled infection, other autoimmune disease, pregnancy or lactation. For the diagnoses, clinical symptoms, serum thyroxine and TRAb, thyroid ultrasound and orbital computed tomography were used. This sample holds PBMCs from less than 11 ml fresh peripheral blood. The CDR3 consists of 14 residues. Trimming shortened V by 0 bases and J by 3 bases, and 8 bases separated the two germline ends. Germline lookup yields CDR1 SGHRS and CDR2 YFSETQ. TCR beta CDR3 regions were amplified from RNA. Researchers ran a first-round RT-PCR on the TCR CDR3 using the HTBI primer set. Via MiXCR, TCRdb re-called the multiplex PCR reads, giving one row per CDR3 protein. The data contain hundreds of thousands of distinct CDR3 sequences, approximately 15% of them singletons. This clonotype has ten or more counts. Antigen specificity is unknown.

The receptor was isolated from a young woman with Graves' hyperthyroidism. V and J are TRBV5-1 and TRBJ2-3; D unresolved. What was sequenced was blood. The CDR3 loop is CASSLDTRTDTQYF. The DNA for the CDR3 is TGCGCCAGCAGCTTGGACACCAGGACAGATACGCAGTATTTT. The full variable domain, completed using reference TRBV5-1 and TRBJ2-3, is KAGVTQTPRYLIKTRGQQVTLSCSPISGHRSVSWYQQTPGQGLQFLFEYFSETQRNKGNFPGRFSGRQFSNSRSEMNVSTLELGDSALYLCASSLDTRTDTQYFGPGTRLTVL.